Below, 9 T cell receptor beta chains from the same sample are listed, as sequenced in a study of CD8 T cells in Susac syndrome. It was with random hexamers that 0.5 to 1 ug RNA was reverse transcribed. TCRdb ran MiXCR on the immunoSEQ multiplex PCR reads and lists one entry per CDR3 protein. The table lists fewer than 300,000 distinct CDR3 sequences, 70% to 90% of them singletons. Sequencing used CD8+ T cells from PBMCs. All receptors come from a human donor with multiple sclerosis.

This rearrangement joins TRBV11-3 to TRBJ2-7; D is possibly TRBD1 (5 bases). V was shortened by 4 bases and J by 5 bases, with 15 bases between the two germline ends. From germline, CDR1 is SGHNT and CDR2 YENEEA. CDR3 length equals 14 residues. The CDR3 DNA sequence: TGTGCCAGCAGCTATGGGGCAGGCGGCGACGAGCAGTACTTC. Amino acids: CASSYGAGGDEQYF.

The rearrangement links TRBV5-1 to TRBJ1-2; TRBD1 aligns across 10 bases. Germline CDR1 reads SGHRS; CDR2 reads YFSETQ. The CDR3 has 16 amino acids. The V segment lost 0 bases and the J segment 4 bases; nucleotides outside the gene matches: 6. CDR3 sequence (DNA): TGCGCCAGCAGCTTGGTAGGGACAGGGGTTCTCTATGGCTACACCTTC. Its translation is CASSLVGTGVLYGYTF.

This chain uses TRBV30 with TRBJ1-3; 9 positions match TRBD1. Germline V gene lookup returns CDR1 GTSNPN and CDR2 SVGIG (reference sequence). This CDR3 is 15 amino acids long. The V segment lost 5 bases and the J segment 3 bases; nucleotides outside the gene matches: 8. CDR3 bases: TGTGCCTGGCAATCGACAGGGGGACGTGGAAACACCATATATTTT. It codes for CAWQSTGGRGNTIYF.

V and J are TRBV6-1 and TRBJ1-5; a weak D match, TRBD1 (6 bases). Trimming removed 6 bases at V and 7 bases at J, with 19 bases between. Germline V lookup: CDR1 MNHNS, CDR2 SASEGT. The CDR3 is 15 amino acids. Written as DNA, the CDR3 is TGTGCCAGCAGATTGAGGGGGGAAGGAAGGCAGCCCCAGCATTTT. Translating it yields CASRLRGEGRQPQHF.

The rearrangement uses TRBV7-9 and TRBJ2-7, with 8 bases that match TRBD1. J lost 5 bases, V lost 5 bases, and 14 bases had no gene match. Germline CDR1 is SEHNR and CDR2 is FQNEAQ (reference sequence). CDR3 length: 16 amino acids. The CDR3 loop is CASSGDRDRYRDEQYF. CDR3 nucleotide sequence: TGTGCCAGCAGCGGTGACCGGGACAGGTATCGGGACGAGCAGTACTTC.

The chain recombines TRBV7-9 with TRBJ1-3; 8 bases map to TRBD1. The length of the CDR3 is 18 residues. The germline V gene has CDR1 SEHNR and CDR2 FQNEAQ (reference sequence). The J segment lost 0 bases and the V segment lost 4 bases, leaving 11 bases of the junction unmatched. The CDR3 nucleotides are TGTGCCAGCAGCTCTCAGGGGGCGCGGAAGGACTCTGGAAACACCATATATTTT. It specifies CASSSQGARKDSGNTIYF.

This rearrangement joins TRBV2 to TRBJ1-2, with no clear D. CDR3 length: 12 amino acids. The germline V and J ends were trimmed by 8 bases and 0 bases, with 7 bases remaining between them. CDR1 and CDR2 from the germline V gene are SNHLY and FYNNEI. The CDR3 loop reads CASLTSNYGYTF. CDR3 nucleotide sequence: TGTGCCAGCCTCACTTCTAACTATGGCTACACCTTC.

In nucleotides, the CDR3 is TGTGCCAGCAGCTTGGACGGAGGGCATTACGAGCAGTACTTC. Translated, it gives CASSLDGGHYEQYF. The rearrangement joins TRBV5-5 to TRBJ2-7; D is perhaps TRBD2 (6 bases). Per germline, CDR1 SGHKS and CDR2 YYEKEE (reference sequence). Between the trimmed V and J ends, which lost 0 bases and 4 bases, there was a span of 11 bases. There are 14 residues in the CDR3.

CDR3 region: CSARSPTGRTEAFF. Written as DNA, the CDR3 is TGCAGTGCTAGGTCCCCGACAGGAAGGACAGAAGCTTTCTTT. V and J are TRBV20-1 and TRBJ1-1; D perhaps matches TRBD1 (6 bases). The V and J ends lost 3 bases and 8 bases respectively, with 19 bases between them. Germline CDR1 reads DFQATT; CDR2 reads SNEGSKA (reference sequence). This CDR3 is built from 14 residues.